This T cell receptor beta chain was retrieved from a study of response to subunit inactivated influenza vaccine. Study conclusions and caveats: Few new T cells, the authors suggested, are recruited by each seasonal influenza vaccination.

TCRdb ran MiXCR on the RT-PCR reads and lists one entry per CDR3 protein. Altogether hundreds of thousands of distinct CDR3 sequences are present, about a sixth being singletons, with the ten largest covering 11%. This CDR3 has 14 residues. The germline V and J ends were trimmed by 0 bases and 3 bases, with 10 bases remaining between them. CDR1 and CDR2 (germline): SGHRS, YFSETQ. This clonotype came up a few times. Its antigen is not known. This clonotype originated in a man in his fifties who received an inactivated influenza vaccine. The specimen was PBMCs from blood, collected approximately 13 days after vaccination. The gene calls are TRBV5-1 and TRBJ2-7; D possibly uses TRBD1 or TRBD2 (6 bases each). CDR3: CASSLGGAGYEQYF. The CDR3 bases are TGCGCCAGCAGCTTGGGGGGGGCAGGCTACGAGCAGTACTTC.